The present T cell receptor beta chain was sequenced within a study of beta chain features in type 1 diabetes. Study results and limitations: Type 1 diabetes patients had TCRB CDR3s that were shorter (moderately but significantly so) in all four CD4+ subsets.

This clone has just a few counts. What it binds is unknown. Every single donor gave one heparinised blood draw, and these averaged roughly 100 mL. Every isolated RNA sample was fully reverse transcribed, so sequencing captured expressed TCRB transcripts. Only in-frame clones appear in the TCRdb table, and some are missing; sequencing was by immunoSEQ multiplex PCR. The sample shows 140,000 or so clones, roughly a tenth of them seen only once. The sample consisted of central memory CD4+ T cells from blood. This clonotype originated in a young man in good health.

The CDR3, as DNA: TGCGCCAGCAGTTTCCAAGGGGCTGAGACCCAGTACTTC. Translation gives CASSFQGAETQYF. The V and J genes are TRBV4-1 and TRBJ2-5; the D gene is possibly TRBD1 (5 bases). CDR1 and CDR2 (germline): MGHRA, YSYEKL. The V and J ends lost 6 bases and 5 bases respectively, with 13 bases between them. This CDR3 is 13 amino acids long.